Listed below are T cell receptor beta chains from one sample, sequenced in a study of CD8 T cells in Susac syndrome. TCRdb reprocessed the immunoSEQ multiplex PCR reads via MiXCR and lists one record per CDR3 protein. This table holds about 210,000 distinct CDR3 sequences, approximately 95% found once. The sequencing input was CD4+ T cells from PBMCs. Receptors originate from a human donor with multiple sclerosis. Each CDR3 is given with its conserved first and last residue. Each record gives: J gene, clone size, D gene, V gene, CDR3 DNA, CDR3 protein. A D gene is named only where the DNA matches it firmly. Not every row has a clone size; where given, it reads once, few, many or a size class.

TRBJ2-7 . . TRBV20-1 TGCAGTGCTAGAGTCGTCTACGAGCAGTACTTC CSARVVYEQYF
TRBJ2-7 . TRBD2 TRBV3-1 TGTGCCAGCAGCCATTCAGGGACTAGCGGGAGGGTTTACGAGCAGTACTTC CASSHSGTSGRVYEQYF
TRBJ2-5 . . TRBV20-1 TGCAGTGGAACGGGCTACACCCAAGAGACCCAGTACTTC CSGTGYTQETQYF
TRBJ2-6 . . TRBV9 TGTGCCAGCAGCGTCCTCCCCTCTGGGGCCAACGTCCTGACTTTC CASSVLPSGANVLTF
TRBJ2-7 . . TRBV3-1 TGTGCCAGCAGCATGCGAAGGGTGGACTACGAGCAGTACTTC CASSMRRVDYEQYF
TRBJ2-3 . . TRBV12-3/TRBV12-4 TGTGCCAGCAGTCCCTGGGGTGATACGCAGTATTTT CASSPWGDTQYF
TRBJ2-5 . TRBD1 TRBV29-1 TGCAGCGTTGGGGACAGGCACCGGGGGGAGACCCAGTACTTC CSVGDRHRGETQYF
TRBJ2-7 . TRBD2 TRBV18 TGTGCCAGCTCCCCCCCGGGGCGGGAGTACTCCGAGCAGTACTTC CASSPPGREYSEQYF
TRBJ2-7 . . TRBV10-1 TGCGCCAGGGACAGCGAGCAGTACTTC CARDSEQYF
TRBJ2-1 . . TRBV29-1 TGCAGCGTAGGGACCCTGCTAAGCTCCTACAATGAGCAGTTCTTC CSVGTLLSSYNEQFF
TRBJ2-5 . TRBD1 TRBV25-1 TGTGCCAGTGCTCACAGGGGGCAAGAGACCCAGTACTTC CASAHRGQETQYF
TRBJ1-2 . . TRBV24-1 TGTGCCACCAGTGGTAGTTCAGGGGAGGTCACCTTC CATSGSSGEVTF
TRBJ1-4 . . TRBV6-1 TGTGCCAGCAGTGAAGCGACAGGCCGCGCGGAAAAACTGTTTTTT CASSEATGRAEKLFF
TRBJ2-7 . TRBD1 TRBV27 TGTGCCAGCAGCATAGGGACAGGGTGGGACGAGCAGTACTTC CASSIGTGWDEQYF
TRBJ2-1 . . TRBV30 TGTGCCTGGACCGGGACCCTCGGGGAGCAGTTCTTC CAWTGTLGEQFF
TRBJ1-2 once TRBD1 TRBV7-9 TGTGCCAGCAGCGAGGACAGGGATGGCTACACCTTC CASSEDRDGYTF
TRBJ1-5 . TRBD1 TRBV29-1 TGCAGCGCTCTTACCGTTACAGGGGGCAATCAGCCCCAGCATTTT CSALTVTGGNQPQHF
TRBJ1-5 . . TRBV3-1 TGTGCCAGCAGCCAGACGACCAATCAGCCCCAGCATTTT CASSQTTNQPQHF
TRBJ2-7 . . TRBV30 TGTGCCTGGGGTCATTTCGAGCAGTACTTC CAWGHFEQYF
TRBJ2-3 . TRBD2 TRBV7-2 TGTGCCAGCAGCTTAGACGGGGGGGCTATAGATACGCAGTATTTT CASSLDGGAIDTQYF
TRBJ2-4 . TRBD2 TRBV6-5 TGTGCCAGCAGTCCAGTCAGGACTAGCGGTCCCATTCAGTACTTC CASSPVRTSGPIQYF
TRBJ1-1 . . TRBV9 TGTGCCAGCAGCGTAGCGGGGGGTTCTGCCGAAGCTTTCTTT CASSVAGGSAEAFF
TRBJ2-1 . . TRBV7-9 TGTGCCAGCAGCTTCCAGCCCAGCGGAAACCACAATGAGCAGTTCTTC CASSFQPSGNHNEQFF
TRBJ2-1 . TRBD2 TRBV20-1 TGCAGTGCCATTAGCGGGAGGGGTACCTACAATGAGCAGTTCTTC CSAISGRGTYNEQFF
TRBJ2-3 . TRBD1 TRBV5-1 TGCGCCAGTGAGTACAGGACAGGGGATACGCAGTATTTT CASEYRTGDTQYF
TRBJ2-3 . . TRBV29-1 TGCAGCGTTGAGATCACAGATACGCAGTATTTT CSVEITDTQYF